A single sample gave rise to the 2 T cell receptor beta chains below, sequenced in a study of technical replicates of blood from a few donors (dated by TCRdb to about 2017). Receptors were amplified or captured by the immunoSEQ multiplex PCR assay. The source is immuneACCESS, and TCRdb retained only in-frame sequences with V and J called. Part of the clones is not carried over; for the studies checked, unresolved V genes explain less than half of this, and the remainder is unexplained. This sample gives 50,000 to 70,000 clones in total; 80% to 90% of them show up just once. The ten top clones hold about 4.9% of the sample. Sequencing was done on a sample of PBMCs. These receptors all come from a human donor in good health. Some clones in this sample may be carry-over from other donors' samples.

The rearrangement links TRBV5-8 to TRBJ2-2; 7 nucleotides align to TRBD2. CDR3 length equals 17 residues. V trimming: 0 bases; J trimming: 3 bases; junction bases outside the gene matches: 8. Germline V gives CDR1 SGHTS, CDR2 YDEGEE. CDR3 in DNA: TGTGCCAGCAGCTTGGCCGGCAGCGGGAAGGACACCGGGGAGCTGTTTTTT. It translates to CASSLAGSGKDTGELFF. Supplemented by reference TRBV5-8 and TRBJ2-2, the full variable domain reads EAGVTQSPTHLIKTRGQQATLRCSPISGHTSVYWYQQALGLGLQFLLWYDEGEERNRGNFPPRFSGRQFPNYSSELNVNALELEDSALYLCASSLAGSGKDTGELFFGEGSRLTVL.

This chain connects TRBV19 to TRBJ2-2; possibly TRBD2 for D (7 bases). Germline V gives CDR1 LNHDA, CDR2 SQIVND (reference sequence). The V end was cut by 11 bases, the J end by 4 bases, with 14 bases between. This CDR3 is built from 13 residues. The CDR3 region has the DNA TGTGCCGGGGGGGCAGGGGCCACCGGGGAGCTGTTTTTT. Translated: CAGGAGATGELFF.